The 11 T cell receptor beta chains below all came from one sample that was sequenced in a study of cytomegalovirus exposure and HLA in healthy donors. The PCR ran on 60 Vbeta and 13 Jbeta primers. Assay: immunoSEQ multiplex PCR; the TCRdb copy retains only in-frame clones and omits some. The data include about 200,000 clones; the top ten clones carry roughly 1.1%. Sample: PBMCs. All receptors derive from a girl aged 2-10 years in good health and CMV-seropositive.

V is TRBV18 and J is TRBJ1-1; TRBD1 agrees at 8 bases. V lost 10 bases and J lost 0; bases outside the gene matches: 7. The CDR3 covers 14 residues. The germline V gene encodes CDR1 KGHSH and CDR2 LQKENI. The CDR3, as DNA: TGTGCCACCAAGGACAGGGCTATGAACACTGAAGCTTTCTTT. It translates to CATKDRAMNTEAFF.

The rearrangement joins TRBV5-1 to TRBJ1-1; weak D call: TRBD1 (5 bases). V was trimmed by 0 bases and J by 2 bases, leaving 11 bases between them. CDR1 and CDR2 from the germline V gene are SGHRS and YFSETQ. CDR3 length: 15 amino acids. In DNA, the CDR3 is TGCGCCAGCAGCTTGGATGCAGGGTACAACACTGAAGCTTTCTTT. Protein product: CASSLDAGYNTEAFF.

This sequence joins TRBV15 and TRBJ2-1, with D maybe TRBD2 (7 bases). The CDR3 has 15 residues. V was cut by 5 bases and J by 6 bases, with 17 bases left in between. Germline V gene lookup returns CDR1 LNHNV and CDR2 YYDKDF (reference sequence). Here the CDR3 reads CATSHSGGTFNEQFF. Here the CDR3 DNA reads TGTGCCACCAGCCACTCCGGGGGGACATTCAATGAGCAGTTCTTC.

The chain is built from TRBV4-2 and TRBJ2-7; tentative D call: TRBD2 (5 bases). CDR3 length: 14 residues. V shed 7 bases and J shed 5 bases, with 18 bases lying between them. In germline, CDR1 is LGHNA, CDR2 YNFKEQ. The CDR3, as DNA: TGTGCCAGCAAGACCCTCGGAACTAGTAACGAGCAGTACTTC. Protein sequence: CASKTLGTSNEQYF.

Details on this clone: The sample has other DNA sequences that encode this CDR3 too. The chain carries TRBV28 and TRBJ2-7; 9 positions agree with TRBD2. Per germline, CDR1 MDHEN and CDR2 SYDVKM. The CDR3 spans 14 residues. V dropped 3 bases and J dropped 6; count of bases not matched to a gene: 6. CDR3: CASSFPAGGGEQYF. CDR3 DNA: TGTGCCAGCAGTTTCCCGGCGGGAGGGGGCGAGCAGTACTTC. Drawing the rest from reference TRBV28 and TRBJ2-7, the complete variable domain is DVKVTQSSRYLVKRTGEKVFLECVQDMDHENMFWYRQDPGLGLRLIYFSYDVKMKEKGDIPEGYSVSREKKERFSLILESASTNQTSMYLCASSFPAGGGEQYFGPGTRLTVT.

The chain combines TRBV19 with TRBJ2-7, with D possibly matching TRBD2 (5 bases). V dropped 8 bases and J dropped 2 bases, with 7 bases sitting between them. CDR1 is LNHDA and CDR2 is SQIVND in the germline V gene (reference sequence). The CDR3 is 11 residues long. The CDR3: CASAGTYEQYF. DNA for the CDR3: TGTGCCAGTGCGGGCACCTACGAGCAGTACTTC.

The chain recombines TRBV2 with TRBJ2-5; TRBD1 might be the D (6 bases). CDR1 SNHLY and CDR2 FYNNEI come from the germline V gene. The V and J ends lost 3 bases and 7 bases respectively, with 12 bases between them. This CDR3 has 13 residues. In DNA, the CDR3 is TGTGCCAGCAGTGAGGACAGTGTTGGGACCCAGTACTTC. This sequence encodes CASSEDSVGTQYF.

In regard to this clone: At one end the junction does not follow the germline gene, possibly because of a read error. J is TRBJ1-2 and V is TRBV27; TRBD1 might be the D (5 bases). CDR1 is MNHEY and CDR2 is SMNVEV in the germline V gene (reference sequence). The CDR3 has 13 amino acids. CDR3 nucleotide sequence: TGTGCCAGCAGGACCGCAGGGAACTCTGGCTACACCTTC. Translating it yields CASRTAGNSGYTF.

CDR3 in DNA: TGTGCCAGCAGCTTAACTAGAGTCTACTCCCCGGATACGCAGTATTTT. Its translation: CASSLTRVYSPDTQYF. The chain has TRBV7-9 and TRBJ2-3; TRBD2 is a possible D gene (5 bases). V was pared by 2 bases and J by 6 bases, with 18 bases between. The CDR3 extends over 16 amino acids. CDR1 and CDR2 (germline): SEHNR, FQNEAQ (reference sequence).

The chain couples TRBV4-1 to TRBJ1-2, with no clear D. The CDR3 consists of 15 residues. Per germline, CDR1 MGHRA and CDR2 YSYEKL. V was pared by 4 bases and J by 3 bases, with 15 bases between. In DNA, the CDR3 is TGCGCCAGCAGCCCGTCACGTGGCTTCGACTATGGCTACACCTTC. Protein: CASSPSRGFDYGYTF.

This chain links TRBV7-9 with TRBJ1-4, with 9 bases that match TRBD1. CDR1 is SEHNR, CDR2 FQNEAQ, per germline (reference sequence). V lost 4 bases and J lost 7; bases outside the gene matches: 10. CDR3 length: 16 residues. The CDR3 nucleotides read TGTGCCAGCAGCTACTCTCCGGGACAGGGTCTTGAAAAACTGTTTTTT. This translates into CASSYSPGQGLEKLFF. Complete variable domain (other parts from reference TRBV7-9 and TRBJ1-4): DTGVSQNPRHKITKRGQNVTFRCDPISEHNRLYWYRQTLGQGPEFLTYFQNEAQLEKSRLLSDRFSAERPKGSFSTLEIQRTEQGDSAMYLCASSYSPGQGLEKLFFGSGTQLSVL.